This is a list of T cell receptor beta chains from one sample in a study of OX40 agonist ivuxolimab in advanced cancers. Libraries were prepared by immunoSEQ multiplex PCR; TCRdb keeps only in-frame clonotypes and omits some of them. The table lists fewer than 40,000 clones, about 80% of them singletons. Sequenced here: CD4+ or CD8+ T cells sorted from blood, sampled in a trial of the OX40 agonist ivuxolimab. These receptors came from an adult with an advanced solid tumor such as melanoma, head and neck, liver or kidney cancer. The CDR3 runs from the conserved cysteine through the conserved F or W. A D gene is named only where the DNA matches it firmly. A row's size may be missing; if present it is once, few, many or a size class.

J: TRBJ1-1; D: -; V: TRBV6-1; size: -; DNA: TGTGCCAGCAGTCAGTCCCCAGGGGTGAACACTGAAGCTTTCTTT; CDR3: CASSQSPGVNTEAFF
J: TRBJ2-2; D: -; V: TRBV30; size: -; DNA: TGTGCCTGGGAGGGCACCGGGGAGCTGTTTTTT; CDR3: CAWEGTGELFF
J: TRBJ1-2; D: -; V: TRBV7-2; size: -; DNA: TGTGCCAGCAGCTTTGAGGCAATTCTAAGCCTCCTCTATGGCTACACCTTC; CDR3: CASSFEAILSLLYGYTF
J: TRBJ1-5; D: -; V: TRBV6-4; size: -; DNA: TGTGCCAGCAGTCGGGGGGGGAAGAGGATCAATCAGCCCCAGCATTTT; CDR3: CASSRGGKRINQPQHF
J: TRBJ2-1; D: -; V: TRBV28; size: -; DNA: TGTGCCAGCAGTCTAGGTAATGAGCAGTTCTTC; CDR3: CASSLGNEQFF
J: TRBJ2-7; D: TRBD1; V: TRBV28; size: -; DNA: TGTGCCAGCAGTTACCGGGACAGGGTTGACTTC; CDR3: CASSYRDRVDF
J: TRBJ2-7; D: -; V: TRBV6-6; size: few; DNA: TGTGCCAGCAGCTCTGCCGGGGTCCTAAGCTACTTC; CDR3: CASSSAGVLSYF
J: TRBJ2-7; D: -; V: TRBV27; size: -; DNA: TGTGCCAGCAGTTTAAACGGGGGTTTTACATACGAGCAGTACTTC; CDR3: CASSLNGGFTYEQYF
J: TRBJ2-7; D: -; V: TRBV27; size: few; DNA: TGTGCCAGCAGTTTTAGGGCCGATATGGGCGAGCAGTACTTC; CDR3: CASSFRADMGEQYF
J: TRBJ2-1; D: -; V: TRBV19; size: -; DNA: TGTGCCAGTAGTATAGGTGGTTGGAGCGGAAGCTCCTACAATGAGCAGTTCTTC; CDR3: CASSIGGWSGSSYNEQFF
J: TRBJ2-7; D: -; V: TRBV4-3; size: -; DNA: TGCGCCAGCAGCCGAATAGGGGCCTACGAGCAGTACTTC; CDR3: CASSRIGAYEQYF
J: TRBJ2-7; D: TRBD1; V: TRBV5-8; size: -; DNA: TGTGCCAGCAGTTCCGGGACAGGGGAAGGTGAGCAGTACTTC; CDR3: CASSSGTGEGEQYF
J: TRBJ2-7; D: -; V: TRBV28; size: few; DNA: TGTGCCAGCAGCCTGGAGTACGAGCAGTACTTC; CDR3: CASSLEYEQYF
J: TRBJ1-6; D: -; V: TRBV4-1; size: -; DNA: TGCGCCAGCAGCCAAGTGGCAGGCCTGGACTATAATTCACCCCTCCACTTT; CDR3: CASSQVAGLDYNSPLHF
J: TRBJ2-7; D: TRBD2; V: TRBV6-6; size: -; DNA: TGTGCCAGCAGTCGACCCCGCGGGCTAGCGGGAGACGAGCAGTACTTC; CDR3: CASSRPRGLAGDEQYF
J: TRBJ2-7; D: -; V: TRBV28; size: -; DNA: TGTGCCAGCAGTTTAGACGGCTGGGAGCAGTACTTC; CDR3: CASSLDGWEQYF
J: TRBJ2-1; D: TRBD2; V: TRBV11-2; size: -; DNA: TGTGCCAGCAGCTCGTTCGGTAGCGGGAGGACCATTTACAATGAGCAGTTCTTC; CDR3: CASSSFGSGRTIYNEQFF
J: TRBJ1-2; D: -; V: TRBV7-2; size: -; DNA: TGTGCCAGTTCGGTCCAAGCAGGTTTGGGCTACACCTTC; CDR3: CASSVQAGLGYTF
J: TRBJ1-5; D: -; V: TRBV28; size: -; DNA: TGTGCCAGCAGTCTCGACGGGTCCAGCAATCAGCCCCAGCATTTT; CDR3: CASSLDGSSNQPQHF
J: TRBJ2-5; D: TRBD2; V: TRBV7-2; size: -; DNA: TGTGCCAGCAGCTTAGCGACTAGCGGAGAGACCCAGTACTTC; CDR3: CASSLATSGETQYF
J: TRBJ2-5; D: -; V: TRBV11-2; size: -; DNA: TGTGCCAGCAGCTTAGTATGGTTTGACAACCAAGAGACCCAGTACTTC; CDR3: CASSLVWFDNQETQYF
J: TRBJ2-3; D: -; V: TRBV28; size: -; DNA: TGTGCCAGCAGTTTAAGGAGGCGGCTGGGCACAGATACGCAGTATTTT; CDR3: CASSLRRRLGTDTQYF
J: TRBJ2-5; D: TRBD1; V: TRBV20-1; size: few; DNA: TGCAGTGCGGGACAGCAAGAGACCCAGTACTTC; CDR3: CSAGQQETQYF
J: TRBJ2-3; D: -; V: TRBV19; size: -; DNA: TGTGCCAGTTGTAAGGGGTTCCGCGGAGATACGCAGTATTTT; CDR3: CASCKGFRGDTQYF
J: TRBJ2-3; D: -; V: TRBV18; size: once; DNA: TGTGCCAGCTCACCCCGAGGGGGGGATACGCAGTATTTT; CDR3: CASSPRGGDTQYF
J: TRBJ2-1; D: -; V: TRBV9; size: -; DNA: TGTGCCAGCAGCGTAGTGGCTGATGAGCAGTTCTTC; CDR3: CASSVVADEQFF
J: TRBJ1-3; D: -; V: TRBV18; size: -; DNA: TGTGCCAGCTCACCTCAGACAGTTCAAGGAAACACCATATATTTT; CDR3: CASSPQTVQGNTIYF
J: TRBJ2-1; D: -; V: TRBV9; size: -; DNA: TGTGCCAGCAGCCCTCATAGGAGCTCCTACAATGAGCAGTTCTTC; CDR3: CASSPHRSSYNEQFF
J: TRBJ1-5; D: -; V: TRBV2; size: -; DNA: TGTGCCAGCAGGGGGGTGACAGGACCTAGCAATCAGCCCCAGCATTTT; CDR3: CASRGVTGPSNQPQHF
J: TRBJ1-1; D: -; V: TRBV6-5; size: -; DNA: TGTGCCAGCAGAAAAAGGGAGTCGAACACTGAAGCTTTCTTT; CDR3: CASRKRESNTEAFF
J: TRBJ2-5; D: -; V: TRBV28; size: -; DNA: TGTGCCAGCAGCCCGTGGAACCAAGAGACCCAGTACTTC; CDR3: CASSPWNQETQYF